The T cell receptor beta chain described here comes from a study of shared clonotypes between healthy human individuals. Points from the study as a whole: In several donors, around 5% of naive CD4 clonotypes appeared in common.

Across several immunoSEQ plates, the genomic DNA of each subset was split evenly. The assay was immunoSEQ multiplex PCR, and TCRdb's table has in-frame clones only and misses some. The data hold roughly 500,000 clones, with about 96% observed a single time. The study enrolled healthy HIV-negative adults without recent acute infections or vaccinations as donors. Concerning this clone: Antigen specificity is unknown.

This CDR3 has 15 amino acids. Germline loops: CDR1 KGHSH, CDR2 LQKENI. Trimming pared 3 bases from V and 4 bases from J, leaving 15 bases between. The chain joins TRBV18 to TRBJ1-2; TRBD1 is a possible D gene (5 bases). This clonotype originated in a young woman in good health. Sequenced input: naive CD4+ T cells sorted from blood. The subset: CD45RA+ positively selected. The CDR3, as DNA: TGTGCCAGCTCACCTAGTGCGGGGCCCCTCTATGGCTACACCTTC. This sequence encodes CASSPSAGPLYGYTF.